Each of the 23 T cell receptor beta chains below was sequenced from the same sample in a study of shared clonotypes between healthy human individuals. TCRdb's copy holds only in-frame clones and misses some; the assay was immunoSEQ multiplex PCR. The sample carries about 2.2 million clones, approximately 92% recorded once. Naivety among CD8 cells was defined by CD45RO negativity and positive CCR7 selection, thereby excluding terminally differentiated effector memory CD45RA+ cells. Material: naive CD8+ T cells from PBMCs. All receptors come from a man between 18 and 35 years old in good health. Some clones in this sample may be carry-over from other donors' samples.

This CDR3 reads CASSLATGTLNGYTF. The CDR3 DNA follows: TGTGCCAGCAGCTTAGCGACCGGGACCCTAAATGGCTACACCTTC. The chain employs TRBV7-9 and TRBJ1-2; D may be TRBD1 (5 bases). The CDR3 length is 15 residues. The germline V gene has CDR1 SEHNR and CDR2 FQNEAQ (reference sequence). With 0 bases removed from V and 6 bases from J, the gap between germline ends came to 14 bases.

This chain uses TRBV19 with TRBJ2-7; possibly TRBD2 for D (5 bases). CDR1 LNHDA and CDR2 SQIVND come from the germline V gene (reference sequence). The germline V and J ends were trimmed by 5 bases and 4 bases, with 9 bases remaining between them. The CDR3 contains 12 residues. Written as DNA, the CDR3 is TGTGCCAGTAGTCCCCCGGGGTACGAGCAGTACTTC. Protein sequence: CASSPPGYEQYF. Together with reference TRBV19 and TRBJ2-7, the CDR3 gives the full variable domain: DGGITQSPKYLFRKEGQNVTLSCEQNLNHDAMYWYRQDPGQGLRLIYYSQIVNDFQKGDIAEGYSVSREKKESFPLTVTSAQKNPTAFYLCASSPPGYEQYFGPGTRLTVT.

The chain employs TRBV2 and TRBJ1-4; 8 nucleotides line up with TRBD1. The V gene end was trimmed by 6 bases and the J gene end by 0 bases; junction bases not matched to a gene: 9. This CDR3 comprises 17 residues. CDR1 is SNHLY and CDR2 is FYNNEI in the germline V gene. Here the CDR3 DNA reads TGTGCCAGCAGCCCCGACAGGGGATTAGCAACTAATGAAAAACTGTTTTTT. Protein product: CASSPDRGLATNEKLFF. Complete variable domain (other parts from reference TRBV2 and TRBJ1-4): EPEVTQTPSHQVTQMGQEVILRCVPISNHLYFYWYRQILGQKVEFLVSFYNNEISEKSEIFDDQFSVERPDGSNFTLKIRSTKLEDSAMYFCASSPDRGLATNEKLFFGSGTQLSVL.

This chain's CDR3 is CASMILAGGPGEQYF. CDR3 in DNA: TGTGCCAGCATGATCCTAGCGGGAGGGCCGGGCGAGCAGTACTTC. The chain is built from TRBV27 and TRBJ2-7; TRBD2 matches at 12 bases. The length of the CDR3 is 15 residues. Germline V gene sequence: CDR1 MNHEY, CDR2 SMNVEV (reference sequence). V gave up 7 bases and J gave up 6 bases; unmatched junction bases: 10.

This clone is a singleton in its sample. The chain has TRBV10-3 and TRBJ2-1, with TRBD1 as a possible D gene (6 bases). The CDR3 contains 19 residues. V was shortened by 0 bases and J by 0 bases, with 18 bases between the two germline ends. Germline V gene lookup returns CDR1 ENHRY and CDR2 SYGVKD. Here the CDR3 reads CAISESQGLASSSYNEQFF. The CDR3 nucleotides read TGTGCCATCAGTGAGTCTCAGGGGTTAGCGTCGAGCTCCTACAATGAGCAGTTCTTC.

As for this clone: At the DNA level, this CDR3 is encoded by other sequences in the same sample as well. This chain joins TRBV7-9 and TRBJ2-1; D not certain. The germline gives CDR1 SEHNR, CDR2 FQNEAQ (reference sequence). CDR3 length: 12 residues. Trimming pared 4 bases from V and 6 bases from J, leaving 7 bases between. CDR3 nucleotides: TGTGCCAGCAGCTCGGGCCGCAATGAGCAGTTCTTC. Protein product: CASSSGRNEQFF.

Only a few counts were recorded for this clone. The chain couples TRBV4-1 to TRBJ1-5, with D unclear. This CDR3 contains 16 residues. Trimming removed 0 bases at V and 2 bases at J, with 11 bases between. Germline V gene lookup returns CDR1 MGHRA and CDR2 YSYEKL. CDR3 loop: CASSQDPGRGNQPQHF. The CDR3 coding sequence is TGCGCCAGCAGCCAAGATCCCGGAAGGGGCAATCAGCCCCAGCATTTT.

This chain joins TRBV7-9 and TRBJ2-5, with D hard to call. V lost 1 base and J 3 bases, leaving 6 bases between the germline ends. The V gene's germline CDR1 is SEHNR and CDR2 FQNEAQ (reference sequence). This CDR3 comprises 13 residues. CDR3 protein: CASSLDVEETQYF. Written as DNA, the CDR3 is TGTGCCAGCAGCTTAGATGTAGAAGAGACCCAGTACTTC.

The chain carries TRBV19 and TRBJ2-2, with TRBD1 as a possible D gene (5 bases). This CDR3 comprises 12 residues. CDR1 LNHDA and CDR2 SQIVND come from the germline V gene (reference sequence). V dropped 7 bases and J dropped 6 bases, with 9 bases sitting between them. This CDR3 reads CASIRVPGELFF. The CDR3 nucleotides are TGTGCCAGTATCAGGGTTCCCGGGGAGCTGTTTTTT.

The chain is built from TRBV4-3 and TRBJ1-4; D is ambiguous. Germline values: CDR1 LGHNA, CDR2 YSLEER. V gave up 0 bases and J gave up 7 bases, with 15 bases separating them. CDR3 length: 16 amino acids. The CDR3 region has the DNA TGCGCCAGCAGCCAAGAAGACCTCCCGCCTACTGAAAAACTGTTTTTT. Residues: CASSQEDLPPTEKLFF.

The chain is built from TRBV2 and TRBJ2-7, with a tentative D call TRBD2 (6 bases). CDR3 length: 16 residues. Germline V lookup: CDR1 SNHLY, CDR2 FYNNEI. The V end was cut by 4 bases, the J end by 6 bases, with 22 bases between. In nucleotides, the CDR3 is TGTGCCAGCAGTGTAGTTTCGGCCTCGGAGGGCTCCGAGCAGTACTTC. It is translated as CASSVVSASEGSEQYF.

This clone appeared many times. The same CDR3 arises from other DNA sequences in this sample as well. The rearrangement links TRBV19 to TRBJ1-1; unclear D gene. The CDR3 has 12 amino acids. The germline V gene encodes CDR1 LNHDA and CDR2 SQIVND (reference sequence). The V end was cut by 4 bases, the J end by 1 base, with 4 bases between. DNA of the CDR3: TGTGCCAGTAGTACTCGGAACACTGAAGCTTTCTTT. Encoded protein: CASSTRNTEAFF.

The gene calls are TRBV6-5 and TRBJ2-1; 8 bases fit TRBD2. V was pared by 0 bases and J by 5 bases, with 6 bases of the junction left unmatched. The CDR3 runs to 16 residues. From germline, CDR1 is MNHEY and CDR2 SVGAGI. CDR3 loop: CASSYSGTRDNNEQFF. Written as DNA, the CDR3 is TGTGCCAGCAGTTACTCGGGGACTAGGGATAACAATGAGCAGTTCTTC.

Points on this clone: The sample carries other DNA sequences with the same CDR3. The chain carries TRBV7-9 and TRBJ2-7; possibly TRBD2 for D (6 bases). Germline CDR1 reads SEHNR; CDR2 reads FQNEAQ (reference sequence). Trimming took off 2 bases at V and 1 base at J, with 6 bases between the two ends. This CDR3 spans 13 amino acids. The CDR3 sequence is CASSLSGSYEQYF. The CDR3 region has the DNA TGTGCCAGCAGCTTAAGCGGGTCCTACGAGCAGTACTTC.

J is TRBJ2-3 and V is TRBV27; maybe TRBD2 (5 bases). The CDR3 has 14 residues. CDR1 and CDR2 from the germline V gene are MNHEY and SMNVEV (reference sequence). V was clipped by 5 bases and J by 2 bases, with 11 bases between them. CDR3 amino acids: CASSPGLFTDTQYF. Written as DNA, the CDR3 is TGTGCCAGCAGTCCCGGACTTTTCACAGATACGCAGTATTTT.

The CDR3 is CSGNGYTF. The CDR3 nucleotides read TGCAGCGGGAATGGCTACACCTTC. The rearrangement uses TRBV29-1 and TRBJ1-2; D gene unclear. V lost 7 bases and J lost 6, with 3 bases in between. The CDR3 consists of 8 residues. The germline gives CDR1 SQVTM, CDR2 ANQGSEA.

The chain couples TRBV28 to TRBJ2-1; 11 bases fit TRBD2. This CDR3 is built from 16 residues. Per the germline V gene, CDR1 is MDHEN and CDR2 is SYDVKM. The V segment lost 2 bases and the J segment 3 bases; nucleotides outside the gene matches: 3. Here the CDR3 reads CASSLPGLAVYNEQFF. The CDR3 DNA reads as TGTGCCAGCAGTTTACCGGGACTAGCGGTCTACAATGAGCAGTTCTTC.

This chain links TRBV7-9 with TRBJ1-1, with 11 bases fitting TRBD1. Losses at the gene ends were 4 bases for V and 1 base for J; bases not matched to a gene: 5. The CDR3 loop spans 16 amino acids. Germline V CDR1 and CDR2: SEHNR, FQNEAQ (reference sequence). CDR3 sequence reads: CASSSGQGAWNTEAFF. For the CDR3, the DNA is TGTGCCAGCAGCTCCGGACAGGGGGCATGGAACACTGAAGCTTTCTTT.

The rearrangement links TRBV6-1 to TRBJ1-5; D unresolved. The CDR3 has 15 residues. Trimming took off 3 bases at V and 4 bases at J, with 13 bases between the two ends. The V gene's germline CDR1 is MNHNS and CDR2 SASEGT. CDR3 in DNA: TGTGCCAGCAGTGATTGGGCAGGCCCGAATCAGCCCCAGCATTTT. Protein sequence: CASSDWAGPNQPQHF.

The sample holds one count of this clone. CDR3 loop: CASSLGKGGAYEQYF. The CDR3 DNA reads as TGTGCCAGCAGCTTAGGCAAGGGAGGCGCCTACGAGCAGTACTTC. This chain joins TRBV7-8 and TRBJ2-7; D is possibly TRBD2 (6 bases). Deletions cut 1 base from V and 2 bases from J, with 12 bases between. The CDR3 is 15 residues long. In germline, CDR1 is SGHVS, CDR2 FQNEAQ.

The rearrangement uses TRBV23-1 and TRBJ1-2, with 9 bases that match TRBD1. TRBV23-1 qualifies as an ORF whose function is uncertain. Trimming removed 4 bases from V and 6 bases from J; junction bases left unmatched: 6. CDR3 length: 14 residues. DNA of the CDR3: TGCGCCAGCAGTCCAACGGGACAGGGCGATGGCTACACCTTC. Protein sequence: CASSPTGQGDGYTF.

V usage is TRBV9 and J usage is TRBJ2-6; 10 nucleotides match TRBD2. The CDR3 loop spans 18 amino acids. V was pared by 3 bases and J by 3 bases, with 9 bases of the junction left unmatched. Per germline, CDR1 SGDLS and CDR2 YYNGEE. CDR3 coding DNA: TGTGCCAGCAGCGAAAGATTAGCGGGAGGAGATGGGGCCAACGTCCTGACTTTC. Encoded protein: CASSERLAGGDGANVLTF.

The genes are TRBV5-5 and TRBJ2-5; the D call may be TRBD1 or TRBD2 (5 bases each). Germline V gene data show CDR1 as SGHKS and CDR2 as YYEKEE (reference sequence). V shed 2 bases and J shed 0 bases, with 14 bases lying between them. This CDR3 has 16 amino acids. The CDR3: CASSFLTEGYQETQYF. The DNA for the CDR3 is TGTGCCAGCAGCTTTTTGACTGAGGGGTACCAAGAGACCCAGTACTTC.